The sample holds one count of the clone carrying this T cell receptor (beta chain). This entry belongs to a study of blood T cells in healthy people across ages. Then a second PCR, running roughly 7 to 11 cycles, was carried out with a sample-barcoded 5' primer and a J-beta primer mix. Every single cDNA molecule received a tag from a template-switch adaptor with 12 random nucleotides. From the 5' RACE reads, TCRdb called clonotypes with MiXCR, one entry per CDR3 protein. Of 1.5 million to 2 million distinct CDR3 sequences listed, approximately 50% are singletons. CDR1 and CDR2 (germline): SGHTS, YDEGEE. The CDR3 totals 15 residues.

This chain connects TRBV5-8 to TRBJ1-2; no reliable D call. Sequencing input: blood. The TCR was taken from a woman aged 40 to 50 in good health. The CDR3 DNA reads TGTGTCGGCCGAGGCAGCCGTCTTAGAGACTATGGCTACACCTTC. This encodes CVGRGSRLRDYGYTF.